The TCR beta chain described here comes from a study of T cells in tumors after PD-1 blockade. Some clones are missing from TCRdb's copy, which holds only in-frame ones; the method was immunoSEQ multiplex PCR. Among more than 6,500 clones, around 69% were seen once, and the ten largest hold over 8%. This CDR3 region has 15 residues. V was pared by 2 bases and J by 2 bases, with 13 bases between. Germline V gene lookup returns CDR1 MNHNS and CDR2 SASEGT. The chain recombines TRBV6-1 with TRBJ2-7; a possible D gene is TRBD1 (5 bases). This TCR derives from a human donor with basal cell carcinoma. Source: tumor tissue, taken after anti-PD-1 treatment. The chain's CDR3 is CASSEFRRATYEQYF. The CDR3 DNA is TGTGCCAGCAGTGAATTCCGCAGGGCAACCTACGAGCAGTACTTC.